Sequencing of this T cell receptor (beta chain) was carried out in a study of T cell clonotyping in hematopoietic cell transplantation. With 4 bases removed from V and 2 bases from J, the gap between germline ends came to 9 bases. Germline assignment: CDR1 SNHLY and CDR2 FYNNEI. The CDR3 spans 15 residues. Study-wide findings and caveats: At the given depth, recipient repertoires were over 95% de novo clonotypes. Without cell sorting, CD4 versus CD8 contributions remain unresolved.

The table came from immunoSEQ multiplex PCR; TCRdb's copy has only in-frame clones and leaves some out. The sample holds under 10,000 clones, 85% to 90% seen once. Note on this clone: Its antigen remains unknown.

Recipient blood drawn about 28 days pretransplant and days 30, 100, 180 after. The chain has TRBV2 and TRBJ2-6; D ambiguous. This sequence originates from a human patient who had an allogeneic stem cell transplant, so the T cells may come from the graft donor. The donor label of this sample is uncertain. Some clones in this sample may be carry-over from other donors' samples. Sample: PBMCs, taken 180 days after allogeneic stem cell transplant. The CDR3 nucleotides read TGTGCCAGCAGTGTAGTTGGGACTGGGGCCAACGTCCTGACTTTC. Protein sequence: CASSVVGTGANVLTF.